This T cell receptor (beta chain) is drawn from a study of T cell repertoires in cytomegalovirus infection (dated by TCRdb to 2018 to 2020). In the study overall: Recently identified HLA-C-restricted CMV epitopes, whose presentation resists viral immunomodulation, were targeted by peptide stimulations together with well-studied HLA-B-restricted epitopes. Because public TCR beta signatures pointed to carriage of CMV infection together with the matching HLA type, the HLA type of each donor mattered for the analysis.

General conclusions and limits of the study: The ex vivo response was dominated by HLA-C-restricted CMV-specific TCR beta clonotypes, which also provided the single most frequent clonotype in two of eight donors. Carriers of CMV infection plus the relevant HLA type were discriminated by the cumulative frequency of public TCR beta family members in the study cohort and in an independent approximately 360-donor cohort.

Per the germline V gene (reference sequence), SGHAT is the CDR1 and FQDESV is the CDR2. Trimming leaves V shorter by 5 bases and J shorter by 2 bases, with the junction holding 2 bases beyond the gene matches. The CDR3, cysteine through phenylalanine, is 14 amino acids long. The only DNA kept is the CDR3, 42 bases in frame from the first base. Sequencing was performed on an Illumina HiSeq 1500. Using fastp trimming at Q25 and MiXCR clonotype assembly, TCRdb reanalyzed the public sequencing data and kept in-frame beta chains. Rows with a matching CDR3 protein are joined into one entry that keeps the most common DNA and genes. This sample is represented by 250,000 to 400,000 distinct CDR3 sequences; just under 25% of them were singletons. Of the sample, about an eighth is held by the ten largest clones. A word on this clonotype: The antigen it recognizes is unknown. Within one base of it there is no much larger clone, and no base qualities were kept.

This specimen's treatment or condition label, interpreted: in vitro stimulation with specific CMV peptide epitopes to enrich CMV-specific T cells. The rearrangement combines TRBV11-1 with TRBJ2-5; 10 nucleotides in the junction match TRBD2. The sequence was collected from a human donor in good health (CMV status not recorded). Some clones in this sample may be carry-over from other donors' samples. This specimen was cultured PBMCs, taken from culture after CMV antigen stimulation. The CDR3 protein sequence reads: CASSRTSGQETQYF. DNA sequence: TGTGCCAGCAGCCGGACTAGCGGTCAAGAGACCCAGTACTTC.